Listed here are 17 T cell receptor beta chains from one sample, sequenced in a study of CD8+ T cells in alopecia areata. Sequencing templates came from extracted RNA that was reverse transcribed into cDNA. Here immunoSEQ multiplex PCR was the method, and the copy in TCRdb shows in-frame clones only, minus some. The data contain around 120,000 clones, more than 30% of them seen just once; the ten biggest clones take up approximately 2.8%. Input material: CD4+ T cells sorted from blood. Receptors were obtained from a human donor with alopecia areata.

This clone was seen only a few times. The J gene is TRBJ2-5, the V gene TRBV18; 9 bases agree with TRBD1. J gave up 5 bases and V 4 bases, and 2 bases lay outside the gene matches. Germline-derived CDR1 and CDR2 are KGHSH and LQKENI. The CDR3 sequence is 13 residues long. The CDR3 bases are TGTGCCAGCTCACGGGACAGGGACGAGACCCAGTACTTC. Its protein product is CASSRDRDETQYF.

This clone has only a few counts. The chain couples TRBV10-3 to TRBJ2-3, with D hard to call. Deletions cut 3 bases from V and 4 bases from J, with 11 bases between. The germline V gene has CDR1 ENHRY and CDR2 SYGVKD. The CDR3 length is 14 residues. The CDR3 sequence: CAISDTLGSDTQYF. CDR3 coding DNA: TGTGCCATCAGTGACACCTTAGGGTCAGATACGCAGTATTTT.

The gene calls are TRBV30 and TRBJ1-2, with D possibly TRBD1 on 6 matching bases. CDR3 length equals 13 residues. V lost 1 base and J 8 bases, leaving 14 bases between the germline ends. Germline lookup yields CDR1 GTSNPN and CDR2 SVGIG (reference sequence). CDR3 nucleotide sequence: TGTGCCTGGAGTGCGCAGGGGAACGGCGGCTACACCTTC. As protein: CAWSAQGNGGYTF.

This rearrangement joins TRBV9 to TRBJ2-7; D is ambiguous. The length of the CDR3 is 14 residues. CDR1 and CDR2 (germline): SGDLS, YYNGEE. V was pared by 0 bases and J by 4 bases, with 11 bases between. In DNA form, the CDR3 reads TGTGCCAGCAGCGTAGCATCCCAGGCATACGAGCAGTACTTC. Its translation: CASSVASQAYEQYF.

V gene TRBV7-2 combines with J gene TRBJ2-5, with 11 bases identical to TRBD2. The V gene end was trimmed by 3 bases and the J gene end by 4 bases; junction bases not matched to a gene: 4. The CDR3 runs to 15 residues. Per the germline V gene, CDR1 is SGHTA and CDR2 is FQGNSA. CDR3 loop: CASSFPTSGAETQYF. CDR3 DNA sequence: TGTGCCAGCAGCTTCCCGACTAGCGGGGCAGAGACCCAGTACTTC.

This clone has only a few counts. CDR3 sequence: CAIRRSGGAQEQYF. CDR3 nucleotide sequence: TGTGCCATCAGGAGGAGCGGGGGGGCTCAGGAGCAGTACTTC. The gene calls are TRBV10-3 and TRBJ2-7; 10 bases are a match to TRBD2. The V gene's germline CDR1 is ENHRY and CDR2 SYGVKD. V dropped 6 bases and J dropped 7; count of bases not matched to a gene: 9. This CDR3 is 14 amino acids long.

As for this clone: The sample carries other DNA sequences with the same CDR3. V usage is TRBV29-1 and J usage is TRBJ2-3, with unresolved D. Looked up from germline, CDR1 is SQVTM and CDR2 is ANQGSEA. This CDR3 region has 11 residues. Trimming took 3 bases from V and 1 from J, leaving 2 bases between them. The CDR3 sequence is CSVEGTDTQYF. Written as DNA, the CDR3 is TGCAGCGTTGAGGGCACAGATACGCAGTATTTT.

This clone has only a few counts. This chain joins TRBV28 and TRBJ1-2; D gene unclear. Germline V gene lookup returns CDR1 MDHEN and CDR2 SYDVKM. The CDR3 is 11 amino acids. The V and J ends lost 10 bases and 5 bases respectively, with 11 bases between them. CDR3 DNA: TGTGCCACCACCCTCGGGTATGGCTACACCTTC. It codes for CATTLGYGYTF.

This clone was observed a few times. The chain is built from TRBV19 and TRBJ2-7; the match to TRBD2 covers 7 bases. The trim removed 3 bases at V and 6 bases at J, leaving 8 bases unmatched. Germline V lookup: CDR1 LNHDA, CDR2 SQIVND (reference sequence). This CDR3 comprises 14 residues. The CDR3 DNA is TGTGCCAGTAGTATTGGGGCGGGAGCGGCCGAGCAGTACTTC. The encoded protein is CASSIGAGAAEQYF.

The CDR3 spells CSAAVGGNTEAFF. The CDR3 DNA reads as TGCAGCGCCGCGGTCGGGGGGAACACTGAAGCTTTCTTT. This chain joins TRBV29-1 and TRBJ1-1; D is perhaps TRBD1 (5 bases). This CDR3 has 13 residues. The germline gives CDR1 SQVTM, CDR2 ANQGSEA. V lost 7 bases, J lost 1 base, and 13 bases lay in between.

The chain joins TRBV28 to TRBJ1-4; D unresolved. The germline V gene has CDR1 MDHEN and CDR2 SYDVKM. This CDR3 contains 12 residues. V lost 9 bases and J 10 bases, leaving 15 bases between the germline ends. The CDR3 loop reads CASKRAAGKLFF. CDR3 bases: TGTGCCAGTAAACGGGCAGCGGGAAAACTGTTTTTT.

The V call is TRBV7-3, the J call TRBJ2-3, with a weak D call TRBD1 (5 bases). This CDR3 is built from 16 residues. Deletions cut 4 bases from V and 5 bases from J, with 19 bases between. Germline loops: CDR1 SGHTA, CDR2 FQGTGA. The CDR3 DNA sequence: TGTGCCAGCAGCTCCTCATCGGCCAGGGCTATAGATACGCAGTATTTT. Translated, it gives CASSSSSARAIDTQYF.

This clone has only a few counts. The gene calls are TRBV2 and TRBJ1-1; unclear D gene. Germline CDR1 SNHLY, CDR2 FYNNEI. The CDR3 covers 13 residues. Trimming took 4 bases from V and 0 from J, leaving 6 bases between them. The CDR3 here is CASSGNLNTEAFF. Written as DNA, the CDR3 is TGTGCCAGCAGTGGTAACCTGAACACTGAAGCTTTCTTT.

The chain has TRBV4-1 and TRBJ2-7; 7 nucleotides line up with TRBD1. Germline assignment: CDR1 MGHRA and CDR2 YSYEKL. The length of the CDR3 is 16 residues. Germline trimming cut 1 base from V and 0 bases from J; bases unmatched to any gene: 6. The CDR3 bases are TGCGCCAGCAGCCAAGCCCCGGGACAGCCCTCCTACGAGCAGTACTTC. This codes for CASSQAPGQPSYEQYF.

This clone occurred a few times. The chain recombines TRBV7-6 with TRBJ2-7; the D is unclear. CDR1 is SGHVS and CDR2 is FNYEAQ in the germline V gene. The CDR3 length is 13 residues. V lost 5 bases and J lost 4, with 12 bases in between. The CDR3 loop is CASSTQPRYEQYF. For the CDR3, the DNA is TGTGCCAGCAGCACCCAGCCTAGGTACGAGCAGTACTTC.

J is TRBJ1-1 and V is TRBV13; D gene uncertain. Germline values: CDR1 PRHDT, CDR2 FYEKMQ (reference sequence). The CDR3 is 16 amino acids. V was pared by 4 bases and J by 1 base, with 16 bases between. Here the CDR3 reads CASSSRPGVANTEAFF. The CDR3, as DNA: TGTGCCAGCAGCTCGAGGCCCGGAGTTGCGAACACTGAAGCTTTCTTT.

The J gene is TRBJ2-3, the V gene TRBV2; D possibly corresponds to TRBD2 (5 bases). The V end lost 7 bases, the J end lost 2 bases, and 10 bases lay between the germline ends. Germline V gene sequence: CDR1 SNHLY, CDR2 FYNNEI. This CDR3 has 13 amino acids. The CDR3 nucleotides are TGTGCCAGCAAGGAGGAGGCCACAGATACGCAGTATTTT. Protein product: CASKEEATDTQYF.